This T cell receptor beta chain was captured by sequencing in a study of T cells in Graves' hyperthyroidism and ophthalmopathy. TCR beta CDR3 regions were amplified from RNA transcripts. Researchers ran a first-round RT-PCR on the TCR CDR3 using the HTBI primer set. TCRdb used MiXCR to reprocess the multiplex PCR reads, holding one entry per CDR3 protein. Here the sample spans hundreds of thousands of distinct CDR3 sequences, 14% to 15% being singletons. This clonotype has only one observation. Germline CDR1 is SEHNR and CDR2 is FQNEAQ (reference sequence). V lost 7 bases and J lost 8, with 20 bases in between. This CDR3 has 15 residues.

The source of this sequence is a man aged 18-30 years with Graves' ophthalmopathy. The rearrangement links TRBV7-9 to TRBJ1-4; perhaps TRBD1 as D (5 bases). Sequenced material: blood. CDR3 DNA sequence: TGTGCCAGCACCCTACTTGGAGGGGTTGACGAAAAACTGTTTTTT. Translating gives CASTLLGGVDEKLFF.